The sequence of this T cell receptor (beta chain) was determined in a study of T cells after yellow fever vaccination. This clonotype showed up many times. Each CDR3 protein is one row after TCRdb ran MiXCR on the 5' RACE reads. The table records approximately 160,000 distinct CDR3 sequences, about 6.2% of them present only once. This CDR3 comprises 16 residues. V was trimmed by 5 bases and J by 6 bases, leaving 22 bases between them. Germline loops: CDR1 MNHNY, CDR2 SVGAGI (reference sequence). The sample here was CD4+ T cells sorted from PBMCs, taken on the day of the first yellow fever vaccination. This sequence was found in a man aged 18 to 30 who received the YFV17D yellow fever vaccine. The genes are TRBV6-6 and TRBJ2-5; TRBD1 might be the D (6 bases). The CDR3 loop is CASSNRDTLGRKTQYF. CDR3 nucleotides: TGTGCCAGCAGTAATCGGGACACCCTTGGTAGAAAGACCCAGTACTTC.